The 27 T cell receptor beta chains below all came from one sample that was sequenced in a study of Graves' ophthalmopathy and Graves' hyperthyroidism (dated 2018 in TCRdb). Sequenced on an Illumina HiSeq 2000. For repertoire sequencing, TCR beta CDR3 regions were amplified from RNA transcripts. A first-round RT-PCR used HTBI primers with the Qiagen OneStep RT-PCR kit, followed by a second-round multiplex PCR, size selection and purification. Through fastp at Q25 and MiXCR, TCRdb rebuilt clones from the public reads, retaining in-frame beta chains. CDR3 protein duplicates are merged, each entry listing the most common genes and DNA. In all, the sample holds roughly 420,000 distinct CDR3 sequences, and around 21% of those were seen once. Approximately 3% of the sample comes from the top ten. Sequences were obtained from peripheral blood. These receptors were obtained from a woman between 18 and 29 years old with stable Graves' hyperthyroidism. Donor details come from another sample of the same person, matched by shared clones.

This clonotype was counted a few times. This chain joins TRBV13 and TRBJ2-5; a weak D match, TRBD2 (6 bases). Germline CDR1 and CDR2: PRHDT and FYEKMQ (reference sequence). V dropped 5 bases and J dropped 5 bases, with 18 bases sitting between them. CDR3 length: 15 residues. The CDR3 here is CASSRRGGTNETQYF. CDR3 in DNA: TGTGCCAGCAGCCGCCGAGGCGGGACCAATGAGACCCAGTACTTC.

On this clonotype: This may be a read error, as it is one base from a much larger clone. The CDR3 does not close with the conserved phenylalanine or tryptophan, likely indicating a read error. This chain links TRBV30 with TRBJ2-7; D tentatively fits TRBD1 or TRBD2 (5 bases each). The CDR3 length is 14 residues. In germline, CDR1 is GTSNPN, CDR2 SVGIG (reference sequence). V lost 5 bases, J lost 2 bases, and 16 bases lay in between. CDR3 nucleotides: TGTGCCTGGGGGGGACCTCACGCTACCTACGAGCAGTACTCC. This encodes CAWGGPHATYEQYS.

About this clonotype itself: This could be a read error, since a much larger clone is one nucleotide away. The V call is TRBV5-6, the J call TRBJ2-7, with 9 nucleotides matching TRBD1. The V and J ends lost 4 bases and 4 bases, in that order; junction bases with no gene match: 3. The CDR3 is 13 residues long. CDR1 SGHDT and CDR2 YYEEEE come from the germline V gene. The chain's CDR3 is CASSAGTGYEQYF. The CDR3 coding sequence is TGTGCCAGCAGCGCCGGGACAGGGTACGAGCAGTACTTC.

This clonotype has just a few counts. The rearrangement uses TRBV24-1 and TRBJ1-2; D is perhaps TRBD1 (6 bases). V shed 5 bases and J shed 1 base, with 25 bases lying between them. Germline values: CDR1 KGHDR, CDR2 SFDVKD. The CDR3 loop spans 19 amino acids. CDR3: CATSVPPPLQGLLNYGYTF. The CDR3 DNA follows: TGTGCCACCAGTGTTCCACCTCCTCTACAGGGACTCCTTAACTATGGCTACACCTTC.

This clonotype occurred many times. Mismatch with germline at one junction end may stem from a read error. The rearrangement uses TRBV7-2 and TRBJ2-4, with 7 bases identical to TRBD2. The CDR3 length is 14 residues. Germline V gives CDR1 SGHTA, CDR2 FQGNSA. As DNA, the CDR3 is TGTGCCAGCAGCTTGGAGTGGGGGGGGAACATTAAGTACTTC. Translating gives CASSLEWGGNIKYF. Full variable domain (outside the CDR3, taken from reference TRBV7-2 and TRBJ2-4): GAGVSQSPSNKVTEKGKDVELRCDPISGHTALYWYRQSLGQGLEFLIYFQGNSAPDKSGLPSDRFSAERTGGSVSTLTIQRTQQEDSAVYLCASSLEWGGNIKYFGAGTRLSVL.

This clonotype was recorded many times. The rearrangement joins TRBV7-2 to TRBJ2-5, with TRBD2 matching 11 bases. CDR3 length equals 16 residues. After removal of 5 bases from V and 5 bases from J, the junction contained 10 bases not matched to a gene. CDR1 and CDR2 (germline): SGHTA, FQGNSA. This chain's CDR3 is CASSAVAGGPRETQYF. The DNA of the CDR3 is TGTGCCAGCAGCGCCGTAGCGGGAGGGCCCCGGGAGACCCAGTACTTC. The complete variable domain, with remaining parts taken from reference TRBV7-2 and TRBJ2-5, reads GAGVSQSPSNKVTEKGKDVELRCDPISGHTALYWYRQSLGQGLEFLIYFQGNSAPDKSGLPSDRFSAERTGGSVSTLTIQRTQQEDSAVYLCASSAVAGGPRETQYFGPGTRLLVL.

For the CDR3, the DNA is TGTGCCAGCAGTCCTTCAGGGGCAACCTCCTACACTGAAGCTTTCTTT. This sequence encodes CASSPSGATSYTEAFF. The chain joins TRBV11-2 to TRBJ1-1; D perhaps matches TRBD1 (6 bases). With 6 bases removed from V and 3 bases from J, the gap between germline ends came to 20 bases. Germline loops: CDR1 SGHAT, CDR2 FQNNGV. The CDR3 consists of 16 residues.

This clonotype was recorded many times. V usage is TRBV6-2 or TRBV6-3 and J usage is TRBJ2-7; 8 bases match TRBD1. CDR1 and CDR2 (germline): MNHEY, SVGEGT. V trimming: 6 bases; J trimming: 2 bases; junction bases outside the gene matches: 6. The CDR3 sequence is 14 residues long. The CDR3 spells CASRYGQGTYEQYF. CDR3 DNA sequence: TGTGCCAGCAGGTACGGACAGGGAACCTACGAGCAGTACTTC.

This clonotype was observed many times. V is TRBV7-8 and J is TRBJ2-2, with TRBD2 identical over 7 bases. With V trimmed by 1 base and J by 3 bases, 8 bases remained unmatched. CDR3 length: 17 amino acids. The germline gives CDR1 SGHVS, CDR2 FQNEAQ. CDR3 coding DNA: TGTGCCAGCAGCTTAGGGTCGAAACTAGCGCACACCGGGGAGCTGTTTTTT. It yields the protein CASSLGSKLAHTGELFF.

This clonotype was seen a few times. V and J are TRBV19 and TRBJ1-1; no clear D gene. The CDR3 has 12 residues. CDR1 is LNHDA and CDR2 is SQIVND in the germline V gene (reference sequence). V dropped 3 bases and J dropped 4 bases, with 6 bases sitting between them. The CDR3 nucleotides are TGTGCCAGTAGTATTCTGAGCACTGAAGCTTTCTTT. It yields the protein CASSILSTEAFF.

The sample holds many counts of this clonotype. The chain has TRBV5-1 and TRBJ1-1, with 8 bases matching TRBD1. Germline loops: CDR1 SGHRS, CDR2 YFSETQ. With 4 bases clipped from V and 0 bases from J, the junction kept 11 bases outside the gene matches. The CDR3 runs 17 residues. Here the CDR3 reads CASSAGQGGYVNTEAFF. For the CDR3, the DNA is TGCGCCAGCAGCGCAGGACAGGGAGGATATGTGAACACTGAAGCTTTCTTT.

The chain joins TRBV6-5 to TRBJ1-2; D is undetermined. Germline CDR1 is MNHEY and CDR2 is SVGAGI. V lost 0 bases to trimming and J lost 8 bases, with 13 bases between them. CDR3 length equals 14 residues. The CDR3 sequence is CASSYSRSPGGYTF. In DNA, the CDR3 is TGTGCCAGCAGTTACTCGAGAAGCCCGGGAGGCTACACCTTC.

This clonotype was found many times. The chain employs TRBV6-1 and TRBJ2-7, with 9 positions matching TRBD1. The CDR3 runs to 15 residues. V trimming: 6 bases; J trimming: 3 bases; junction bases outside the gene matches: 9. Germline V gene lookup returns CDR1 MNHNS and CDR2 SASEGT. The CDR3 reads CASSPAGQGHYEQYF. DNA of the CDR3: TGTGCCAGCAGCCCCGCGGGACAGGGCCACTACGAGCAGTACTTC.

Many counts were recorded for this clonotype. CDR3 amino acids: CASSLLTAPYEQYF. CDR3 in DNA: TGTGCCAGCAGCTTGCTAACAGCCCCCTACGAGCAGTACTTC. The chain is built from TRBV5-4 and TRBJ2-7; the D is unclear. Trimming took 1 base from V and 2 from J, leaving 10 bases between them. Germline V gives CDR1 SGHNT, CDR2 YYREEE (reference sequence). This CDR3 has 14 amino acids.

This sequence joins TRBV19 and TRBJ1-1; D gene ambiguous. This CDR3 contains 16 residues. Trimming took 1 base from V and 5 from J, leaving 17 bases between them. Per germline, CDR1 LNHDA and CDR2 SQIVND (reference sequence). The CDR3 DNA reads as TGTGCCAGTAGTATAGTTGGCACGCGGAAAGGGACTGAAGCTTTCTTT. This sequence encodes CASSIVGTRKGTEAFF.

The table lists this clonotype with many counts. V is TRBV10-3 and J is TRBJ1-2; a weak D match, TRBD1 (5 bases). Trimming shortened V by 0 bases and J by 3 bases, and 11 bases separated the two germline ends. The CDR3 has 15 residues. The germline V gene encodes CDR1 ENHRY and CDR2 SYGVKD. The CDR3 is CAISESAGKDYGYTF. The DNA of the CDR3 is TGTGCCATCAGTGAGTCAGCAGGGAAGGACTATGGCTACACCTTC.

This clonotype was recorded many times. The chain employs TRBV7-9 and TRBJ2-5; 7 bases fit TRBD2. The CDR3 has 14 residues. Germline V gene lookup returns CDR1 SEHNR and CDR2 FQNEAQ (reference sequence). J lost 5 bases, V lost 4 bases, and 7 bases had no gene match. In DNA form, the CDR3 reads TGTGCCAGCAGCTCGCACGTCGGGAGGGAGACCCAGTACTTC. It is translated as CASSSHVGRETQYF. The whole variable domain, remainder taken from reference TRBV7-9 and TRBJ2-5, is DTGVSQNPRHKITKRGQNVTFRCDPISEHNRLYWYRQTLGQGPEFLTYFQNEAQLEKSRLLSDRFSAERPKGSFSTLEIQRTEQGDSAMYLCASSSHVGRETQYFGPGTRLLVL.

About this clonotype itself: This sequence may be a read error, since a much larger clone differs from it by one base. CDR3 in DNA: TGTGCCAGCAGCGTACTCGGGACAGGGAGCACCGGGGAGCTGTTTTTT. Its translation: CASSVLGTGSTGELFF. This sequence joins TRBV9 and TRBJ2-2; TRBD1 matches 9 bases. The V gene end was trimmed by 1 base and the J gene end by 4 bases; junction bases not matched to a gene: 5. Per germline, CDR1 SGDLS and CDR2 YYNGEE. There are 16 residues in the CDR3.

This clonotype was seen ten or more times. The chain links TRBV18 to TRBJ1-1; 11 bases map to TRBD1. Trimming at V came to 6 bases and at J to 3 bases, leaving 3 bases not matched to a gene. Germline CDR1 is KGHSH and CDR2 is LQKENI. This CDR3 has 14 amino acids. CDR3 bases: TGTGCCAGCTCGGGGGGACAGGGGGACACTGAAGCTTTCTTT. It encodes CASSGGQGDTEAFF.

This clonotype showed up many times. The chain combines TRBV9 with TRBJ2-2; D might be TRBD1 (6 bases). The CDR3 covers 17 residues. The ends were cut back, 4 bases at V and 6 bases at J, with 22 bases in the middle. In germline, CDR1 is SGDLS, CDR2 YYNGEE. CDR3 nucleotide sequence: TGTGCCAGCAGCCCAAAATCCGGGACAAGACTTCCCGGGGAGCTGTTTTTT. Translated: CASSPKSGTRLPGELFF.

This clonotype was counted at least ten times. V and J are TRBV11-2 and TRBJ2-7; D unresolved. CDR3 length: 13 residues. V lost 4 bases and J lost 3, with 10 bases in between. Germline CDR1 SGHAT, CDR2 FQNNGV. The CDR3 DNA is TGTGCCAGCAGCTATCAGGTGAACTACGAGCAGTACTTC. Protein sequence: CASSYQVNYEQYF.

This clonotype occurred many times. The genes are TRBV6-2 or TRBV6-3 and TRBJ1-1; the D is unclear. The CDR3 has 16 amino acids. CDR1 is MNHEY and CDR2 is SVGEGT in the germline V gene. Trimming stripped 5 bases from V and 0 bases from J, with 16 bases between. The CDR3 DNA follows: TGTGCCAGCAGTAGCTTCCCGTGGCCAATGAACACTGAAGCTTTCTTT. This gives the protein CASSSFPWPMNTEAFF.

Points on this clonotype: This could be a read error, since a much larger clone is one nucleotide away. V and J are TRBV28 and TRBJ1-5; D might be TRBD1 (5 bases). Germline CDR1 MDHEN, CDR2 SYDVKM. The CDR3 totals 15 residues. The CDR3 DNA follows: TGTGCCAGCGGGCGGACAAGGATTAGCAGTCAGCCCCAGCATTTT. It codes for CASGRTRISSQPQHF.

This clonotype was seen at least ten times. The chain carries TRBV5-1 and TRBJ2-5; no clear D gene. The ends were cut back, 4 bases at V and 9 bases at J, with 16 bases in the middle. The CDR3 covers 13 residues. Germline loops: CDR1 SGHRS, CDR2 YFSETQ. In DNA, the CDR3 is TGCGCCAGCAGCGTAGACACCGTTGGGGCCCAGTACTTC. This translates into CASSVDTVGAQYF. The variable domain in full, with the rest retrieved from reference TRBV5-1 and TRBJ2-5, is KAGVTQTPRYLIKTRGQQVTLSCSPISGHRSVSWYQQTPGQGLQFLFEYFSETQRNKGNFPGRFSGRQFSNSRSEMNVSTLELGDSALYLCASSVDTVGAQYFGPGTRLLVL.

Ten or more counts support this clonotype. The rearrangement links TRBV20-1 to TRBJ1-6; D gene unclear. The CDR3 runs 13 residues. V shed 2 bases and J shed 7 bases, with 9 bases lying between them. CDR1 is DFQATT and CDR2 is SNEGSKA in the germline V gene (reference sequence). This chain's CDR3 is CSARPYTNSPLHF. CDR3 in DNA: TGCAGTGCTAGACCCTATACGAATTCACCCCTCCACTTT.

This clonotype showed up many times. The chain carries TRBV12-3 or TRBV12-4 and TRBJ1-2; a weak D match, TRBD1 (5 bases). The CDR3 spans 14 residues. V lost 6 bases and J 4 bases, leaving 15 bases between the germline ends. This chain's CDR3 is CASSFQGTAYGYTF. The CDR3 region has the DNA TGTGCCAGCAGCTTTCAAGGGACCGCCTATGGCTACACCTTC.

Ten or more counts support this clonotype. V is TRBV2 and J is TRBJ2-5; no clear D. Germline V gene lookup returns CDR1 SNHLY and CDR2 FYNNEI. The CDR3 runs to 16 residues. The V gene lost 0 bases and the J gene lost 3 bases, with 14 bases spanning the gap. This CDR3 is CASSEALRHEEETQYF. In DNA, the CDR3 is TGTGCCAGCAGTGAAGCGCTTCGACACGAGGAAGAGACCCAGTACTTC.